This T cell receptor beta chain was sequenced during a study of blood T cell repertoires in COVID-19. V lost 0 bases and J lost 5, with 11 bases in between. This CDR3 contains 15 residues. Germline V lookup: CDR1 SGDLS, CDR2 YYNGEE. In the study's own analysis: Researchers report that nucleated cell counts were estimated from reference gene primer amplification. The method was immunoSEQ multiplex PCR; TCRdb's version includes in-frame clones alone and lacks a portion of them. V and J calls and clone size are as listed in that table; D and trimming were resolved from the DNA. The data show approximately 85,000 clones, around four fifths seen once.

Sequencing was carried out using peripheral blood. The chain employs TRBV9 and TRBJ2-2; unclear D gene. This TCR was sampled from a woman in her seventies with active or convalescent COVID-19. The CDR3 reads CASSVGLARTGELFF. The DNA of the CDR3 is TGTGCCAGCAGCGTAGGACTTGCGAGAACCGGGGAGCTGTTTTTT.